The 21 T cell receptor beta chains below come from one sample, sequenced in a study of T cell changes during pregnancy in multiple sclerosis. Clones were sequenced by immunoSEQ multiplex PCR, and TCRdb holds only the in-frame ones, with some missing. The repertoire holds tens of thousands of clones, with about 90% as singletons. The input for sequencing was CD4+ T cells from peripheral blood mononuclear cells, taken in the second trimester of pregnancy. These receptors originate from a female donor with multiple sclerosis, enrolled in a pregnancy study.

The V and J genes are TRBV29-1 and TRBJ1-1; 8 bases are a match to TRBD1. This CDR3 comprises 13 residues. The V and J ends lost 5 bases and 2 bases, in that order; junction bases with no gene match: 4. The germline gives CDR1 SQVTM, CDR2 ANQGSEA. The CDR3 DNA reads as TGCAGCGTTCGACAGGGGACCAACACTGAAGCTTTCTTT. It translates to CSVRQGTNTEAFF.

The rearrangement links TRBV6-1 to TRBJ2-5, with D possibly TRBD1 on 5 matching bases. V lost 3 bases, J lost 2 bases, and 10 bases lay in between. The CDR3 sequence is 14 residues long. From germline, CDR1 is MNHNS and CDR2 SASEGT. The CDR3 coding sequence is TGTGCCAGCAGTGAGCAGGGCTTACAAGAGACCCAGTACTTC. Amino acid sequence: CASSEQGLQETQYF.

This chain joins TRBV15 and TRBJ2-6; possible D gene TRBD2, 7 bases. V was shortened by 5 bases and J by 0 bases, with 20 bases between the two germline ends. The CDR3 length is 19 residues. Looked up from germline, CDR1 is LNHNV and CDR2 is YYDKDF (reference sequence). In nucleotides, the CDR3 is TGTGCCACCAGCCCCCGAGGGGGGGGGCTCAGCTCTGGGGCCAACGTCCTGACTTTC. Its translation is CATSPRGGGLSSGANVLTF.

The J gene is TRBJ2-3, the V gene TRBV7-2, with 9 nucleotides matching TRBD1. V trimming: 4 bases; J trimming: 3 bases; junction bases outside the gene matches: 5. Germline assignment: CDR1 SGHTA and CDR2 FQGNSA. The CDR3 totals 15 residues. The CDR3 DNA is TGTGCCAGCAGCTCTGGGGGACAGGGAACAGATACGCAGTATTTT. Translating gives CASSSGGQGTDTQYF. The variable domain in full, with the rest retrieved from reference TRBV7-2 and TRBJ2-3, is GAGVSQSPSNKVTEKGKDVELRCDPISGHTALYWYRQSLGQGLEFLIYFQGNSAPDKSGLPSDRFSAERTGGSVSTLTIQRTQQEDSAVYLCASSSGGQGTDTQYFGPGTRLTVL.

This chain joins TRBV7-2 and TRBJ2-1; 10 bases fit TRBD2. V trimming: 5 bases; J trimming: 4 bases; junction bases outside the gene matches: 5. The length of the CDR3 is 15 residues. CDR1 and CDR2 from the germline V gene are SGHTA and FQGNSA. The CDR3 region is CASSPKREGYNEQFF. Written as DNA, the CDR3 is TGTGCCAGCAGCCCCAAGCGGGAGGGGTACAATGAGCAGTTCTTC.

This chain connects TRBV6-1 to TRBJ2-1; weak D call: TRBD2 (6 bases). Germline V lookup: CDR1 MNHNS, CDR2 SASEGT. The ends were cut back, 10 bases at V and 0 bases at J, with 16 bases in the middle. The CDR3 is 15 residues long. The CDR3 region has the DNA TGTGCCACTATTTTAGCGGCCAGCTCCTACAATGAGCAGTTCTTC. It encodes CATILAASSYNEQFF.

This clone was picked up a small number of times. This chain links TRBV7-3 with TRBJ1-1, with D possibly matching TRBD1 (6 bases). Germline values: CDR1 SGHTA, CDR2 FQGTGA. This CDR3 is built from 14 residues. Trimming left V 5 bases short and J 5 bases short, with 15 bases between. The CDR3 DNA sequence: TGTGCCAGCAGCCCCCAGGGGTTAGGGACTGAAGCTTTCTTT. Protein sequence: CASSPQGLGTEAFF.

V usage is TRBV27 and J usage is TRBJ2-7; D is unresolved. The germline V and J ends were trimmed by 4 bases and 3 bases, with 4 bases remaining between them. Germline V gene sequence: CDR1 MNHEY, CDR2 SMNVEV (reference sequence). The CDR3 has 11 residues. Written as DNA, the CDR3 is TGTGCCAGCAGTTCGTACTACGAGCAGTACTTC. This sequence encodes CASSSYYEQYF.

This rearrangement joins TRBV5-1 to TRBJ1-4, with 9 bases lining up with TRBD1. CDR1 and CDR2 from the germline V gene are SGHRS and YFSETQ. The CDR3 consists of 15 residues. V lost 4 bases and J lost 8; bases outside the gene matches: 9. CDR3: CASSPEGTGTEKLFF. The CDR3 region has the DNA TGCGCCAGCAGCCCCGAGGGGACAGGGACGGAAAAACTGTTTTTT.

The V call is TRBV19, the J call TRBJ1-5; TRBD1 is a possible D gene (5 bases). The V gene's germline CDR1 is LNHDA and CDR2 SQIVND (reference sequence). V was shortened by 5 bases and J by 0 bases, with 14 bases between the two germline ends. The CDR3 consists of 16 residues. The CDR3 nucleotides are TGTGCCAGTAGTCCCGGGGGGGGTTATAGCAATCAGCCCCAGCATTTT. Encoded protein: CASSPGGGYSNQPQHF. Full variable domain (missing parts from reference TRBV19 and TRBJ1-5): DGGITQSPKYLFRKEGQNVTLSCEQNLNHDAMYWYRQDPGQGLRLIYYSQIVNDFQKGDIAEGYSVSREKKESFPLTVTSAQKNPTAFYLCASSPGGGYSNQPQHFGDGTRLSIL.

This clone has only one observation. The chain joins TRBV29-1 to TRBJ2-7; 7 bases map to TRBD1. Trimming removed 5 bases from V and 0 bases from J; junction bases left unmatched: 4. Germline V gene sequence: CDR1 SQVTM, CDR2 ANQGSEA. The CDR3 totals 13 residues. This CDR3 reads CSVRDSNSYEQYF. DNA for the CDR3: TGCAGCGTTAGGGACAGTAACTCCTACGAGCAGTACTTC.

This chain links TRBV5-1 with TRBJ2-7, with D tentatively TRBD1 or TRBD2 (9 bases each). CDR3 length equals 18 residues. Trimming shortened V by 5 bases and J by 7 bases, and 31 bases separated the two germline ends. Looked up from germline, CDR1 is SGHRS and CDR2 is YFSETQ. CDR3 nucleotides: TGCGCCAGCAGTGAGGGGACAGGGATCGGCGGGGGGGCAGGGGAGCAGTACTTC. It codes for CASSEGTGIGGGAGEQYF.

The gene calls are TRBV29-1 and TRBJ1-6; TRBD1 matches at 10 bases. This CDR3 has 13 residues. Looked up from germline, CDR1 is SQVTM and CDR2 is ANQGSEA. J was trimmed by 8 bases and V by 4 bases; bases with no gene match: 2. CDR3 sequence reads: CSVGDRGDSPLHF. DNA for the CDR3: TGCAGCGTTGGGGACAGGGGAGATTCACCCCTCCACTTT.

The gene calls are TRBV9 and TRBJ2-7; 9 bases fit TRBD1. The V and J ends lost 2 bases and 2 bases, in that order; junction bases with no gene match: 2. The CDR3 runs 14 residues. CDR1 is SGDLS and CDR2 is YYNGEE in the germline V gene. The CDR3 sequence is CASSVGQGTYEQYF. The CDR3 region has the DNA TGTGCCAGCAGCGTTGGACAGGGGACCTACGAGCAGTACTTC. The full variable domain, completed using reference TRBV9 and TRBJ2-7, is DSGVTQTPKHLITATGQRVTLRCSPRSGDLSVYWYQQSLDQGLQFLIQYYNGEERAKGNILERFSAQQFPDLHSELNLSSLELGDSALYFCASSVGQGTYEQYFGPGTRLTVT.

This clone has a single count. V usage is TRBV5-5 and J usage is TRBJ1-1; maybe TRBD1 (5 bases). Germline-derived CDR1 and CDR2 are SGHKS and YYEKEE (reference sequence). The CDR3 is made up of 17 amino acids. V was cut by 0 bases and J by 3 bases, with 18 bases left in between. The CDR3 loop reads CASSLGRVGTQDTEAFF. CDR3 sequence (DNA): TGTGCCAGCAGCTTGGGGAGGGTCGGGACCCAGGACACTGAAGCTTTCTTT.

The chain recombines TRBV18 with TRBJ2-1, with 8 bases lining up with TRBD1. The germline V gene has CDR1 KGHSH and CDR2 LQKENI. The trim removed 5 bases at V and 6 bases at J, leaving 9 bases unmatched. The CDR3 is 15 amino acids. In DNA form, the CDR3 reads TGTGCCAGCTCATCGGGGACAGGCATCCTCAATGAGCAGTTCTTC. Translating it yields CASSSGTGILNEQFF. The full variable domain, its missing parts supplied by reference TRBV18 and TRBJ2-1, is NAGVMQNPRHLVRRRGQEARLRCSPMKGHSHVYWYRQLPEEGLKFMVYLQKENIIDESGMPKERFSAEFPKEGPSILRIQQVVRGDSAAYFCASSSGTGILNEQFFGPGTRLTVL.

The chain combines TRBV10-3 with TRBJ1-2, with 9 bases matching TRBD1. Trimming cost V 6 bases and J 5 bases; bases outside gene matches: 10. The CDR3 has 15 residues. The germline CDR1 and CDR2 sequences are ENHRY and SYGVKD. CDR3 region: CAIREQGAQEYGYTF. The CDR3 nucleotides read TGTGCCATCAGGGAACAGGGGGCGCAGGAATATGGCTACACCTTC.

V usage is TRBV29-1 and J usage is TRBJ2-5, with 11 bases that match TRBD1. Germline V CDR1 and CDR2: SQVTM, ANQGSEA. This CDR3 contains 15 residues. With V trimmed by 4 bases and J by 5 bases, 9 bases remained unmatched. This CDR3 reads CSVAPDRGLGETQYF. In DNA, the CDR3 is TGCAGCGTTGCGCCGGACAGGGGGCTGGGGGAGACCCAGTACTTC.

The chain is built from TRBV5-4 and TRBJ2-1; TRBD2 matches at 7 bases. V trimming: 1 base; J trimming: 8 bases; junction bases outside the gene matches: 6. The CDR3 is 14 residues long. Per germline, CDR1 SGHNT and CDR2 YYREEE (reference sequence). Written as DNA, the CDR3 is TGTGCCAGCAGCTTGAAAGCGGGAACTCATGAGCAGTTCTTC. Residues: CASSLKAGTHEQFF.

The chain couples TRBV5-1 to TRBJ2-3, with 7 bases lining up with TRBD2. The junction had 5 bases not matched to a gene; V was cut back by 3 bases and J by 4 bases. This CDR3 is 14 amino acids long. Germline V gene data show CDR1 as SGHRS and CDR2 as YFSETQ. CDR3 sequence: CASSSIAGADTQYF. The CDR3, as DNA: TGCGCCAGCAGCTCCATAGCGGGTGCAGATACGCAGTATTTT.

The chain combines TRBV5-6 with TRBJ1-1, with a weak D call TRBD1 (5 bases). The germline V gene encodes CDR1 SGHDT and CDR2 YYEEEE. The length of the CDR3 is 16 residues. Trimming took off 3 bases at V and 1 base at J, with 16 bases between the two ends. DNA for the CDR3: TGTGCCAGCAGCTCCCCAAGTAGGGGAACGAACACTGAAGCTTTCTTT. Its translation: CASSSPSRGTNTEAFF.